The entry that follows covers one TCR beta chain sequence. The antigen is undetermined. V was pared by 1 base and J by 3 bases, with 7 bases between. CDR1 and CDR2 from the germline V gene are GTSNPN and SVGIG (reference sequence). The CDR3 runs 12 residues. This entry belongs to a study of Ad26.COV2.S vaccination and SARS-CoV-2 variants. Whole-study context: Trial arm assignment for the donor was COV1001 Ad26.COV2.S.

Treatment described: some 20 received Ad26.COV2.S at low or high dose, single or two shots; about 5 received placebo; per-sample allocation not given. After the first vaccine or placebo injection, samples were drawn on day 63. An Ad26 vector carrying the Wuhan-strain SARS-CoV-2 spike served as the vaccine. The study, taken as a whole, reports: The placebo group had lower spike-specific TCR breadth than the vaccine recipients did.

Repertoires were generated with immunoSEQ multiplex PCR, while TCRdb's copy carries only in-frame clones and drops some. The table shows roughly 700,000 clones, with around 89% occurring only once. The source of this sequence is a person between 18 and 65 years old who received the Ad26.COV2.S COVID-19 vaccine or a placebo. The rearrangement links TRBV30 to TRBJ2-7; D is tentatively TRBD1 or TRBD2 (5 bases each). Sequenced here: peripheral blood, sampled in a trial of Ad26.COV2.S vaccine versus placebo. CDR3 in amino acids: CAWSGGIYEQYF. CDR3 DNA: TGTGCCTGGAGTGGGGGGATCTACGAGCAGTACTTC.